This is a list of T cell receptor beta chains from one sample in a study of shared clonotypes between healthy human individuals. Assay: immunoSEQ multiplex PCR; the TCRdb copy retains only in-frame clones and omits some. Found here are about 470,000 clones, 75% to 85% of them singletons; the top ten hold under 15%. The sequenced sample consisted of PBMCs. All receptors derive from a woman between 35 and 50 years old in good health. Some clones in this sample may be carry-over from other donors' samples. Each CDR3 is given with its conserved first and last residue. A D gene is named only where the DNA matches it firmly. A clone size is listed for some rows: how often the clone was seen (once, few, many), or a class if it is expanded.

TRBV11-2	TRBJ1-1	NA	NA	TGTGCCAGCAGCTTACGAGATCACGCCACTGAAGCTTTCTTT	CASSLRDHATEAFF
TRBV15	TRBJ2-7	NA	TRBD1	TGTGCCACCAGTCCTGAGGGGGCTACAGTGTCCTACGAGCAGTACTTC	CATSPEGATVSYEQYF
TRBV30	TRBJ2-7	few	TRBD2	TGTGCCTGGAGTTCCGGGACTAGCGGGACCGAGCAGTACTTC	CAWSSGTSGTEQYF
TRBV18	TRBJ1-2	NA	TRBD1	TGTGCCAGCTCGCCGGACAGGGGGCATGGCTACACCTTC	CASSPDRGHGYTF
TRBV6-4	TRBJ1-2	NA	NA	TGTGCCAAGAGGGGGGGGAATGGCTACACCTTC	CAKRGGNGYTF
TRBV5-1	TRBJ2-5	NA	NA	TGCGCCAGCAGCTTGTCAGGAACCCAAGAGACCCAGTACTTC	CASSLSGTQETQYF
TRBV4-1	TRBJ1-1	NA	NA	TGCGCCAGCAGCCAAGATCGGCAGTGGAGCACTGAAGCTTTCTTT	CASSQDRQWSTEAFF
TRBV30	TRBJ1-1	NA	NA	TGTGCCTGGAGTGTAGGCCACCCAAAAGCTTTCTTT	CAWSVGHPKAFF
TRBV7-3	TRBJ2-1	NA	TRBD2	TGTGCCAGCCCCCCTGGGGGGACGCGGGAGGGTGAGCAGTTCTTC	CASPPGGTREGEQFF
TRBV13	TRBJ1-4	NA	TRBD1	TGTGCCAGCAGCCTCGGGACAGGGGCGTTTGAAAAACTGTTTTTT	CASSLGTGAFEKLFF
TRBV7-3	TRBJ2-7	once	NA	TGTGCCAGCAGCTTCTCCCCGGCGTTCGAGCAGTACTTC	CASSFSPAFEQYF
TRBV27	TRBJ2-1	NA	TRBD2	TGTGCCAGCAGTTTATTCGGGCTAGCGGGAGGGGGGGAGCAGTTCTTC	CASSLFGLAGGGEQFF
TRBV6-5	TRBJ2-3	many	NA	TGTGCCAGCAGTTACTCAGAGACAGATACGCAGTATTTT	CASSYSETDTQYF
TRBV28	TRBJ2-5	NA	TRBD2	TGTGCCAGCAGCGTCCGACTCTTAGCGGGGAAAGAGACCCAGTACTTC	CASSVRLLAGKETQYF
TRBV9	TRBJ2-2	once	NA	TGTGCCAGCAGCCCATCGACAACAACGGACGGGGAGCTGTTTTTT	CASSPSTTTDGELFF
TRBV7-8	TRBJ2-2	NA	NA	TGTGCCAGCAGCTTAGGGAGTAGCGCCGGGGAGCTGTTTTTT	CASSLGSSAGELFF
TRBV30	TRBJ1-6	once	NA	TGTGCCTGGAGTTACGGGACCTATAATTCACCCCTCCACTTT	CAWSYGTYNSPLHF
TRBV2	TRBJ2-5	NA	TRBD2	TGTGCCAGCAGTGAAGAGGGCGGGAGGGGGTCAGAGACCCAGTACTTC	CASSEEGGRGSETQYF
TRBV7-6	TRBJ2-2	NA	NA	TGTGCCAGCAGCTTGGCAGTGACCGGGGAGCTGTTTTTT	CASSLAVTGELFF
TRBV5-1	TRBJ2-1	NA	NA	TGCGCCAGCAGCTTGGGGTCACAATTCAATGAGCAGTTCTTC	CASSLGSQFNEQFF
TRBV7-8	TRBJ1-3	NA	TRBD1	TGTGCCAGCAGCTTGCAGGGGGCCTCTGGAAACACCATATATTTT	CASSLQGASGNTIYF
TRBV2	TRBJ1-1	few	NA	TGTGCCAGCAGTGTTGCTGGGCTGGGGTTTGGGACTGAAGCTTTCTTT	CASSVAGLGFGTEAFF
TRBV19	TRBJ2-6	few	NA	TGTGCCAGTAGTATAGGAGGGAATGGGGCCAACGTCCTGACTTTC	CASSIGGNGANVLTF
TRBV2	TRBJ1-2	NA	TRBD1	TGTGCCAGCAGCTTCACAGGGGATGATGGCTACACCTTC	CASSFTGDDGYTF
TRBV2	TRBJ1-2	NA	TRBD1	TGTGCCAGCAGCGCAGGGGGCGGCTATGGCTACACCTTC	CASSAGGGYGYTF
TRBV28	TRBJ2-4	many	TRBD1	TGTGCCAGCAGCCCACCGGGACAGGGAAAAAACATTCAGTACTTC	CASSPPGQGKNIQYF
TRBV20-1	TRBJ2-1	NA	NA	TGCAGTGCTGGTCCTAGAGGGCAGTTCTTC	CSAGPRGQFF
TRBV7-2	TRBJ1-2	NA	NA	TGTGCCAGCAGCCTCGGACCGTCAGGGGCTTATGGCTACACCTTC	CASSLGPSGAYGYTF